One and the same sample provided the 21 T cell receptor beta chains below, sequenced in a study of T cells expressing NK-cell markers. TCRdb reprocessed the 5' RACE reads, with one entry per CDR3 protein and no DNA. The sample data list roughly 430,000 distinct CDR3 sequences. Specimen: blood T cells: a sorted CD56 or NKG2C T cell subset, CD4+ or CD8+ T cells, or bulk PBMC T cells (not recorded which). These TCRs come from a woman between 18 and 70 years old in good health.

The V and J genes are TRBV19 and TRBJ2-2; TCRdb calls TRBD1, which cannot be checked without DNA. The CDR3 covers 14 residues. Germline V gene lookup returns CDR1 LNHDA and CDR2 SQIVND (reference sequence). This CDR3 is CASSFGQVPGELFF.

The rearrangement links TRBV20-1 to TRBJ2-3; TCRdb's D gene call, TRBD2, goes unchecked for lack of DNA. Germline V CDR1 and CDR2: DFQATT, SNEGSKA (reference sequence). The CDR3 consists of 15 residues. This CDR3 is CSATTTGGATDTQYF.

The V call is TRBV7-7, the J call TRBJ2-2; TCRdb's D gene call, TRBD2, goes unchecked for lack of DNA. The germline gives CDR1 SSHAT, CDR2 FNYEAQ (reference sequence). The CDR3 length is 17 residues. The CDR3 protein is CASSPGLAGGGAGELFF. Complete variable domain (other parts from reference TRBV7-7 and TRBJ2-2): GAGVSQSPRYKVTKRGQDVTLRCDPISSHATLYWYQQALGQGPEFLTYFNYEAQPDKSGLPSDRFSAERPEGSISTLTIQRTEQRDSAMYRCASSPGLAGGGAGELFFGEGSRLTVL.

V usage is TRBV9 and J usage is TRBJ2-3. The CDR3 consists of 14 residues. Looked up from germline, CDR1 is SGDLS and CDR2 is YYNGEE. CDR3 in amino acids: CASSASSSTDTQYF.

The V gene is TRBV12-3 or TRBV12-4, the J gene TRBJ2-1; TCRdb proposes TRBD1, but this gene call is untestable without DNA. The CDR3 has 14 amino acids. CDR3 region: CASSLAGSDNEQFF.

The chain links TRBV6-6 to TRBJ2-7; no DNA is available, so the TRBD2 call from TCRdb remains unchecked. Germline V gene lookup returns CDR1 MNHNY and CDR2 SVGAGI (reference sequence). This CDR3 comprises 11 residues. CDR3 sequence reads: CATSGVDEQYF.

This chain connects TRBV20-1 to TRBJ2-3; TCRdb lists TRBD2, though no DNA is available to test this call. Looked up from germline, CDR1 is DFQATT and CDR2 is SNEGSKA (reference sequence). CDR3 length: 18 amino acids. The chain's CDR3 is CSARCWQLAGGSTDTQYF.

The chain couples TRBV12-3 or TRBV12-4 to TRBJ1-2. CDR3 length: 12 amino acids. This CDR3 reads CASTPQPYGYTF.

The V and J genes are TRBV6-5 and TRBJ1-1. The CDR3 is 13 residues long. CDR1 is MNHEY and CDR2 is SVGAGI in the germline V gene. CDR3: CASSYDMNTEAFF.

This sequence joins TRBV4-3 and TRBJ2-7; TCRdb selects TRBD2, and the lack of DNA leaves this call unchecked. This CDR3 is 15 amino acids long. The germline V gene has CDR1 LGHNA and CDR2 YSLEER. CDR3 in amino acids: CASSQGGSGFYEQYF.

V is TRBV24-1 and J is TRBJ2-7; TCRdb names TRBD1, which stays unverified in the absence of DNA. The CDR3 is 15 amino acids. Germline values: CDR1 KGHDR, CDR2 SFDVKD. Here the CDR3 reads CATSDRDRGAYEQYF.

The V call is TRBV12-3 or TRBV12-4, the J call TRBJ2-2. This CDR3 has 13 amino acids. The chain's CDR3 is CASIHHYTGELFF.

The CDR3 reads CSASGGGVSTDTQYF. The chain uses TRBV20-1 and TRBJ2-3; lacking DNA, the TRBD2 call made by TCRdb goes unchecked. Germline V lookup: CDR1 DFQATT, CDR2 SNEGSKA (reference sequence). This CDR3 is built from 15 residues.

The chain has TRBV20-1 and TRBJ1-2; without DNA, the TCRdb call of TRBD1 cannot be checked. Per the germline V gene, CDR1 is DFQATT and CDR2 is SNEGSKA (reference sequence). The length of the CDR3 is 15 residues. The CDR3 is CSARVPQGESYGYTF.

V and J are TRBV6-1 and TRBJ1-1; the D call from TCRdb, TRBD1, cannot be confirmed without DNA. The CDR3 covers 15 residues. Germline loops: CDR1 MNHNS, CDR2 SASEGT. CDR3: CASSPGTGSNTEAFF.

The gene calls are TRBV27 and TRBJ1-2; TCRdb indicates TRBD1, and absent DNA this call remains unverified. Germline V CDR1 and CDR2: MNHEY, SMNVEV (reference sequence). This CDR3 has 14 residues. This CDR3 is CASGFRGANYGYTF.

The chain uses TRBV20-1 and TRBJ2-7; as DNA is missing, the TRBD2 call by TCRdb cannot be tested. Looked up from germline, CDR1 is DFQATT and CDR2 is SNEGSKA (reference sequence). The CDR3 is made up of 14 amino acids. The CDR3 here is CSHRLAGGSYEQYF.

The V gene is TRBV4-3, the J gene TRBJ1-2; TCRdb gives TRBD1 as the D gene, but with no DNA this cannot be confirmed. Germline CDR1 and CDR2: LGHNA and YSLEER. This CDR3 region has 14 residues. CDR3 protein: CASSQEGEDYGYTF.

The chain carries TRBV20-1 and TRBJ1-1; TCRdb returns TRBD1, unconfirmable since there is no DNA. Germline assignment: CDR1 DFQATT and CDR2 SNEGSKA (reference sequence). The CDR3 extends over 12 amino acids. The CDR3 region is CSPFTGMTEAFF.

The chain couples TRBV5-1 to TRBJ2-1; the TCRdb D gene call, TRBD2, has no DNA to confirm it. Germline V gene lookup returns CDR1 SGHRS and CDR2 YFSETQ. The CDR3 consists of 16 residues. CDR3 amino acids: CASRWGLAGAESEQFF.

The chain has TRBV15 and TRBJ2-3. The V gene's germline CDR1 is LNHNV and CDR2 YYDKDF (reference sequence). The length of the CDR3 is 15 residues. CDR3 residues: CATSRETASTDTQYF.